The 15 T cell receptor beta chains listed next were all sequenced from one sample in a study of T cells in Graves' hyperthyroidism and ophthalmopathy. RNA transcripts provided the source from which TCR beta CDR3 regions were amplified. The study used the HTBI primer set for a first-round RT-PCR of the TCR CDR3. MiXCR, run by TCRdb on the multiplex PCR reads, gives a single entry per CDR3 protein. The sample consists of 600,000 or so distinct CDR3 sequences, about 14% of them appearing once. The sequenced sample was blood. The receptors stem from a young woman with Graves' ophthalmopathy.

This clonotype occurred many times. The CDR3 nucleotides read TGTGCCAGCAACCCAGGGTATGGGGGCCAAGAGACCCAGTACTTC. It encodes CASNPGYGGQETQYF. The rearrangement uses TRBV2 and TRBJ2-5; D possibly uses TRBD1 or TRBD2 (5 bases each). The V and J ends lost 7 bases and 1 base respectively, with 16 bases between them. Germline values: CDR1 SNHLY, CDR2 FYNNEI. The CDR3 loop spans 15 amino acids.

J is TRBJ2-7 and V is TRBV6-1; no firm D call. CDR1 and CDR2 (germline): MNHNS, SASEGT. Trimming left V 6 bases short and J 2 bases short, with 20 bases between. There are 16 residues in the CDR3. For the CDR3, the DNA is TGTGCCAGCAGACCACGCAGTTACTTAGGGCCCTACGAGCAGTACTTC. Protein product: CASRPRSYLGPYEQYF.

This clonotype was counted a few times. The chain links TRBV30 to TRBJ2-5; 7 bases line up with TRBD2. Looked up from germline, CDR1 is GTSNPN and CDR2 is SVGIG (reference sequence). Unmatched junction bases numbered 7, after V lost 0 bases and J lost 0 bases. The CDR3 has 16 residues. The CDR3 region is CAWSVRGVLYQETQYF. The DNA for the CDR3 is TGTGCCTGGAGTGTCCGGGGGGTTTTGTACCAAGAGACCCAGTACTTC.

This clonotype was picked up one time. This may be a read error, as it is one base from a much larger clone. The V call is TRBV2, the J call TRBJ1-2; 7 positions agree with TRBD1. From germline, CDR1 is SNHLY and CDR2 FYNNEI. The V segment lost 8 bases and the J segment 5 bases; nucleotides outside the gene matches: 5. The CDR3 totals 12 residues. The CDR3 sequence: CASQTGRYGYTF. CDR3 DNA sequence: TGTGCCAGCCAGACAGGGCGATATGGCTACACCTTC. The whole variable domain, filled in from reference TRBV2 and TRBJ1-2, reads EPEVTQTPSHQVTQMGQEVILRCVPISNHLYFYWYRQILGQKVEFLVSFYNNEISEKSEIFDDQFSVERPDGSNFTLKIRSTKLEDSAMYFCASQTGRYGYTFGSGTRLTVV.

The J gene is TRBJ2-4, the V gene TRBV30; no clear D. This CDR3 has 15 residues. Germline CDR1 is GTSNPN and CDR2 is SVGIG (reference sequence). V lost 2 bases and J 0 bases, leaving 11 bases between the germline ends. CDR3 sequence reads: CAWSPGPRAKNIQYF. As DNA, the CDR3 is TGTGCCTGGAGTCCCGGACCCAGAGCCAAAAACATTCAGTACTTC.

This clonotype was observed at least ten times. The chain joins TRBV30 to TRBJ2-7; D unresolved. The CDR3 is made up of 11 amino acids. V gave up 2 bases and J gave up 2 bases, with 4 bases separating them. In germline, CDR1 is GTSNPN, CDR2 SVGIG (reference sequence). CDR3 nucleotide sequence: TGTGCCTGGAGTTTCACCTACGAGCAGTACTTC. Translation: CAWSFTYEQYF.

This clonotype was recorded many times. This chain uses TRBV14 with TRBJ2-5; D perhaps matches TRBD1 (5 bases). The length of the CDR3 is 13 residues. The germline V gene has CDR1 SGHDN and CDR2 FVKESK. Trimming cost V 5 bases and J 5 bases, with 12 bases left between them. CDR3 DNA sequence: TGTGCCAGCAGCAGGGGCGACTTGGAGACCCAGTACTTC. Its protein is CASSRGDLETQYF. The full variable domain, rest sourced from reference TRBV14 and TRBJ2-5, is EAGVTQFPSHSVIEKGQTVTLRCDPISGHDNLYWYRRVMGKEIKFLLHFVKESKQDESGMPNNRFLAERTGGTYSTLKVQPAELEDSGVYFCASSRGDLETQYFGPGTRLLVL.

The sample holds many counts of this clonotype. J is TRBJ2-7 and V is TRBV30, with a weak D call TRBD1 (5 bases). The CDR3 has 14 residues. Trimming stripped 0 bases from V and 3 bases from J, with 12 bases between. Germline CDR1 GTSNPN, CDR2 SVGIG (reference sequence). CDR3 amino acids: CAWSVKGAFYEQYF. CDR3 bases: TGTGCCTGGAGTGTAAAAGGGGCGTTCTACGAGCAGTACTTC.

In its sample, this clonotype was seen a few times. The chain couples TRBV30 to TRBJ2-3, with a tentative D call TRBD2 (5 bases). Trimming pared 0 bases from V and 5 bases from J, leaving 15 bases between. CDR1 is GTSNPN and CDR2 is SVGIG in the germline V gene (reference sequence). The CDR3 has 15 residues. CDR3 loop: CAWSVRGRLGDTQYF. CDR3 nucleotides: TGTGCCTGGAGTGTACGGGGTCGCTTGGGAGATACGCAGTATTTT. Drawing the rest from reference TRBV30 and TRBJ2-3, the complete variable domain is SQTIHQWPATLVQPVGSPLSLECTVEGTSNPNLYWYRQAAGRGLQLLFYSVGIGQISSEVPQNLSASRPQDRQFILSSKKLLLSDSGFYLCAWSVRGRLGDTQYFGPGTRLTVL.

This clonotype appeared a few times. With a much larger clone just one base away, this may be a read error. The DNA of the CDR3 is TGTGCCAGCAGCTTAGGGAGAGGAGGGGGGCTCGGTGTCAAGCAGTACTTC. It translates to CASSLGRGGGLGVKQYF. This rearrangement joins TRBV7-2 to TRBJ2-7; D could derive from TRBD1 or TRBD2 (6 bases each). V lost 1 base and J lost 8, with 24 bases in between. The length of the CDR3 is 17 residues. Germline-derived CDR1 and CDR2 are SGHTA and FQGNSA.

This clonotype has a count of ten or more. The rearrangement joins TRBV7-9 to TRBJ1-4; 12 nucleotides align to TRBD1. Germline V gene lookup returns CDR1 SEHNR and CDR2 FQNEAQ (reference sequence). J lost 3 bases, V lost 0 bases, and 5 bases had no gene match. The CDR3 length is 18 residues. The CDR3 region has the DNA TGTGCCAGCAGCTTAGCCGGGACAGGGGGCGCAGCTAATGAAAAACTGTTTTTT. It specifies CASSLAGTGGAANEKLFF.

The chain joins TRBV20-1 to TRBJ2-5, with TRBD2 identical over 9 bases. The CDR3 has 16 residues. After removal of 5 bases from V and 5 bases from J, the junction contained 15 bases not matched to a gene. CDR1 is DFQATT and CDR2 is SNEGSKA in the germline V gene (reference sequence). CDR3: CSARAGGTTKGETQYF. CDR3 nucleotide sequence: TGCAGTGCTCGAGCGGGAGGTACGACTAAGGGGGAGACCCAGTACTTC.

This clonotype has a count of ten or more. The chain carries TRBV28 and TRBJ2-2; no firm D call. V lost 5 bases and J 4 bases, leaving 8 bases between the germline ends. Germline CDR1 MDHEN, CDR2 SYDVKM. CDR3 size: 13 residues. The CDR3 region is CASSATATGELFF. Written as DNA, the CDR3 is TGTGCCAGCAGTGCTACAGCCACCGGGGAGCTGTTTTTT. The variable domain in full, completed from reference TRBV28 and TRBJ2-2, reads DVKVTQSSRYLVKRTGEKVFLECVQDMDHENMFWYRQDPGLGLRLIYFSYDVKMKEKGDIPEGYSVSREKKERFSLILESASTNQTSMYLCASSATATGELFFGEGSRLTVL.

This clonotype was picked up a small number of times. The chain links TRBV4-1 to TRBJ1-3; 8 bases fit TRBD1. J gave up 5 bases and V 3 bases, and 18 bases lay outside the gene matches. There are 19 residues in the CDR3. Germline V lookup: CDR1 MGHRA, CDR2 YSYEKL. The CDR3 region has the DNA TGCGCCAGCAGCCACCCCTCGAGGGAGGGACAGGATTTCAGAAACACCATATATTTT. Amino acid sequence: CASSHPSREGQDFRNTIYF.

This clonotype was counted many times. For the CDR3, the DNA is TGTGCCAGCAGCCCCGGGACAGAATCCTACGAGCAGTACTTC. Protein: CASSPGTESYEQYF. This chain joins TRBV7-6 and TRBJ2-7; 7 nucleotides line up with TRBD1. This CDR3 has 14 residues. CDR1 and CDR2 (germline): SGHVS, FNYEAQ. With 5 bases clipped from V and 1 base from J, the junction kept 5 bases outside the gene matches.